This T cell receptor (beta chain) was identified in a study of response to subunit inactivated influenza vaccine. TCRdb itself ran the RT-PCR reads through MiXCR, one entry per CDR3 protein. The repertoire consists of about 610,000 distinct CDR3 sequences, with around 13% occurring once and the leading ten covering 11%. This clonotype was observed a handful of times. The antigen is undetermined. The CDR3 runs 12 residues. The germline CDR1 and CDR2 sequences are WSHSY and SAAADI. Trimming cost V 0 bases and J 11 bases, with 8 bases left between them. Study-wide points: After each seasonal influenza vaccination, few new T cells are recruited, the authors suggested.

The material sequenced was PBMCs from blood, taken 12 days after vaccination. The TCR was taken from a middle-aged man who received an inactivated influenza vaccine. The rearrangement links TRBV10-2 to TRBJ2-4; no reliable D call. The CDR3 DNA reads as TGCGCCAGCAGTGAGTCGGAGACCCTTCAGTACTTC. Protein sequence: CASSESETLQYF.